This entry lists 25 T cell receptor beta chains sequenced from one sample in a study of CXCR3-negative and CXCR3-positive naive CD8 T cells. Findings and limits, study-wide: CXCR3-positive naive cells carried more hydrophobic TRB CDR3s than CXCR3-negative naive cells did.

Researchers prepared the TRB cDNA libraries using 5' RACE with UMI labels. TCRdb re-called the 5' RACE reads and catalogs CDR3 proteins one per entry, DNA excluded. The table lists around 130,000 distinct CDR3 sequences. Their antigen targets remain unknown. Sample: naive CXCR3+ CD8+ T cells from blood. This sample's subset: CD45RO-CCR7+CD27+CD95- naive CD8+ T cells expressing CXCR3 (TNR3+). These receptor sequences come from a human donor in good health. Some clones in this sample may be carry-over from other donors' samples.

The chain carries TRBV29-1 and TRBJ2-1; TCRdb designates TRBD2, a call that cannot be tested without DNA. The germline V gene has CDR1 SQVTM and CDR2 ANQGSEA. The CDR3 has 17 amino acids. The CDR3 sequence: CSVEASRGLAGVNEQFF.

This rearrangement joins TRBV28 to TRBJ2-3; as DNA is missing, the TRBD2 call by TCRdb cannot be tested. Germline V gene sequence: CDR1 MDHEN, CDR2 SYDVKM. This CDR3 spans 15 amino acids. CDR3 sequence reads: CASSLSGGLTDTQYF.

CDR3 region: CASSPGLGDHGYTF. V and J are TRBV18 and TRBJ1-2; TCRdb's D gene call, TRBD1, goes unchecked for lack of DNA. This CDR3 comprises 14 residues. Germline-derived CDR1 and CDR2 are KGHSH and LQKENI.

The gene calls are TRBV24-1 and TRBJ2-1; TCRdb designates TRBD1, a call that cannot be tested without DNA. The CDR3 totals 13 residues. Germline V gene data show CDR1 as KGHDR and CDR2 as SFDVKD. CDR3 residues: CATSGQGANEQFF.

The rearrangement joins TRBV4-3 to TRBJ2-1; TCRdb lists TRBD2, though no DNA is available to test this call. Germline CDR1 and CDR2: LGHNA and YSLEER. The length of the CDR3 is 16 residues. CDR3 region: CASSQVAGIVYNEQFF.

The chain couples TRBV5-6 to TRBJ2-4; TCRdb returns TRBD2, unconfirmable since there is no DNA. The CDR3 has 17 amino acids. The germline CDR1 and CDR2 sequences are SGHDT and YYEEEE. The CDR3 reads CASRHSGGLLAKNIQYF.

The chain recombines TRBV12-3 or TRBV12-4 with TRBJ1-1. The CDR3 contains 11 residues. CDR3 loop: CASSIGTEAFF.

V and J are TRBV29-1 and TRBJ1-2. CDR3 length equals 13 residues. Germline V gene data show CDR1 as SQVTM and CDR2 as ANQGSEA. The CDR3 sequence: CSVEEIANYGYTF.

The rearrangement links TRBV7-9 to TRBJ2-7. The CDR3 is made up of 13 amino acids. Germline V gene data show CDR1 as SEHNR and CDR2 as FQNEAQ (reference sequence). The chain's CDR3 is CASSLPEPYEQYF. Supplemented by reference TRBV7-9 and TRBJ2-7, the full variable domain reads DTGVSQNPRHKITKRGQNVTFRCDPISEHNRLYWYRQTLGQGPEFLTYFQNEAQLEKSRLLSDRFSAERPKGSFSTLEIQRTEQGDSAMYLCASSLPEPYEQYFGPGTRLTVT.

The V call is TRBV5-5, the J call TRBJ1-2. The V gene's germline CDR1 is SGHKS and CDR2 YYEKEE (reference sequence). This CDR3 spans 15 amino acids. CDR3 protein: CASSLAPSDTTSYTF.

The chain has TRBV28 and TRBJ1-6; there is no DNA to check the TCRdb D call of TRBD1. CDR3 length: 18 residues. CDR1 MDHEN and CDR2 SYDVKM come from the germline V gene. The CDR3 here is CASSRDHSGTGWNSPLHF.

The chain joins TRBV6-5 to TRBJ2-3. Germline assignment: CDR1 MNHEY and CDR2 SVGAGI. The CDR3 runs 16 residues. This chain's CDR3 is CASSYSDGINADTQYF.

V usage is TRBV27 and J usage is TRBJ1-1. From germline, CDR1 is MNHEY and CDR2 SMNVEV (reference sequence). This CDR3 region has 13 residues. CDR3 in amino acids: CASSKGLNTEAFF.

The genes are TRBV6-5 and TRBJ2-5. The CDR3 is 14 residues long. Germline CDR1 MNHEY, CDR2 SVGAGI. CDR3 residues: CASSYSGIQETQYF.

J is TRBJ1-1 and V is TRBV5-1. This CDR3 is built from 15 residues. In germline, CDR1 is SGHRS, CDR2 YFSETQ. CDR3 region: CASSLEDSLHTEAFF.

This sequence joins TRBV5-6 and TRBJ2-7; the TCRdb D gene call, TRBD2, has no DNA to confirm it. Germline CDR1 SGHDT, CDR2 YYEEEE. CDR3 length equals 12 residues. CDR3 residues: CASSSGTDEQYF.

The chain employs TRBV6-6 and TRBJ1-1; TCRdb lists TRBD1, though no DNA is available to test this call. Per germline, CDR1 MNHNY and CDR2 SVGAGI (reference sequence). This CDR3 is built from 16 residues. CDR3 in amino acids: CASSFGFGDPFTEAFF.

Here the CDR3 reads CASSSRDFYNEQFF. The genes are TRBV7-9 and TRBJ2-1. The germline V gene encodes CDR1 SEHNR and CDR2 FQNEAQ (reference sequence). The CDR3 runs 14 residues.

The gene calls are TRBV29-1 and TRBJ2-5; TCRdb reports TRBD1, a call that lacks DNA to check it against. Germline V gene data show CDR1 as SQVTM and CDR2 as ANQGSEA. CDR3 length: 14 residues. The CDR3 loop is CSVEDPGQGQTQYF.

This chain joins TRBV12-3 or TRBV12-4 and TRBJ1-2. CDR3 length equals 13 residues. Here the CDR3 reads CASSFDGNYGYTF.

This sequence joins TRBV4-2 and TRBJ2-5; TCRdb's D call, TRBD2, is unchecked because there is no DNA. The CDR3 runs to 13 residues. Germline V gene data show CDR1 as LGHNA and CDR2 as YNFKEQ. The CDR3: CASSRLAGETQYF.

The chain has TRBV5-1 and TRBJ2-7. The CDR3 has 13 amino acids. CDR1 is SGHRS, CDR2 YFSETQ, per germline. The CDR3 loop reads CASSWGRPYEQYF.

The chain employs TRBV21-1 and TRBJ2-7; absent DNA, TCRdb's TRBD1 call cannot be checked. TRBV21-1 is a pseudogene locus. The CDR3 is made up of 14 amino acids. CDR3 sequence reads: CASSTPGRAYEQYF.

V and J are TRBV6-2 or TRBV6-3 and TRBJ2-1; TCRdb calls TRBD2, which cannot be checked without DNA. This CDR3 is 15 amino acids long. Germline CDR1 reads MNHEY; CDR2 reads SVGEGT. The CDR3 here is CASSYSGTSSYEQFF.

V and J are TRBV13 and TRBJ2-1; no DNA is available, so the TRBD1 call from TCRdb remains unchecked. This CDR3 region has 16 residues. The germline V gene encodes CDR1 PRHDT and CDR2 FYEKMQ (reference sequence). The CDR3 protein is CASSTLQVPSYNEQFF. Supplemented by reference TRBV13 and TRBJ2-1, the full variable domain reads AAGVIQSPRHLIKEKRETATLKCYPIPRHDTVYWYQQGPGQDPQFLISFYEKMQSDKGSIPDRFSAQQFSDYHSELNMSSLELGDSALYFCASSTLQVPSYNEQFFGPGTRLTVL.